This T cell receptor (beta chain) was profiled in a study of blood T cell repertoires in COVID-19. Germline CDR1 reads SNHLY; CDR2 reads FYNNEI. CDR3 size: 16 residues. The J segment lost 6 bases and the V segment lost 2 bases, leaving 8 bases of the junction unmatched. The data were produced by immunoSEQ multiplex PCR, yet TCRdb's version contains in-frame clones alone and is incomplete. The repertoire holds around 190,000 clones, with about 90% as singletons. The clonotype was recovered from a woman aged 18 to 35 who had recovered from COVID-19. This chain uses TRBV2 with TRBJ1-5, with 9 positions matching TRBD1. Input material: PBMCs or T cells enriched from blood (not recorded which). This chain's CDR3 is CASSEYETGGGQPQHF. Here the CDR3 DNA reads TGTGCCAGCAGTGAATATGAGACAGGGGGTGGTCAGCCCCAGCATTTT.